Sequencing of this T cell receptor beta chain was carried out in a study of blood T cell repertoires in COVID-19. Assay used: immunoSEQ multiplex PCR; TCRdb lists only in-frame clones, some missing. Of around 91,000 clones listed, over 75% were seen once; the top ten hold around 12%. The ends were cut back, 0 bases at V and 4 bases at J, with 16 bases in the middle. CDR3 length equals 17 residues. Germline lookup yields CDR1 LNHNV and CDR2 YYDKDF (reference sequence). The sample comprised peripheral blood. The sequence derives from a human donor in a cohort sampled during active COVID-19. The chain has TRBV15 and TRBJ1-5; D ambiguous. DNA of the CDR3: TGTGCCACCAGCAGAGATCACACCCTTACGGGGAATCAGCCCCAGCATTTT. The encoded protein is CATSRDHTLTGNQPQHF. The full variable domain, with the rest looked up from reference TRBV15 and TRBJ1-5, is DAMVIQNPRYQVTQFGKPVTLSCSQTLNHNVMYWYQQKSSQAPKLLFHYYDKDFNNEADTPDNFQSRRPNTSFCFLDIRSPGLGDTAMYLCATSRDHTLTGNQPQHFGDGTRLSIL.